These T cell receptor beta chains were read from a single sample in a study of shared clonotypes between healthy human individuals. Clones were sequenced by immunoSEQ multiplex PCR, and TCRdb holds only the in-frame ones, with some missing. The data hold 490,000 or so clones, with roughly 85% observed a single time. The material sequenced was PBMCs. All receptors derive from a woman aged 40 to 50 in good health. Some clones in this sample may be carry-over from other donors' samples. Both conserved end residues are part of each CDR3. D genes are given only for firm matches. Size values are once, few and many counts, or a class for expanded clones, and some rows have none.

TRBJ1-4 TRBV7-9 . . TGTGCCAGCAGCTCCGGGACCAAAAACGGAAAACTGTTTTTT CASSSGTKNGKLFF
TRBJ2-7 TRBV2 TRBD1 . TGTGCCAGCAGTGAAGGGACAGGGAGGTACGAGCAGTACTTC CASSEGTGRYEQYF
TRBJ1-1 TRBV4-3 . few TGCGCCAGCAGCCAAGACGACTTCCGGCAGGCTTTCTTT CASSQDDFRQAFF
TRBJ2-2 TRBV5-5 . . TGTGCCAGCAGCTCCACAGGGTCGAACACCGGGGAGCTGTTTTTT CASSSTGSNTGELFF
TRBJ1-5 TRBV6-1 . . TGTGCCAGCAGTGGAATGACACAGGGACAGCCCCAGCATTTT CASSGMTQGQPQHF
TRBJ2-5 TRBV19 . . TGTGCCAGTAGTATGGTGGGTATGGCGGAGACCCAGTACTTC CASSMVGMAETQYF
TRBJ2-3 TRBV5-1 . . TGCGCCAGCAGCATCATCAGGGGCCAGGCAGATACGCAGTATTTT CASSIIRGQADTQYF
TRBJ1-1 TRBV19 . . TGTGCCAGTAGTATAGGTTTCACTGAAGCTTTCTTT CASSIGFTEAFF
TRBJ1-1 TRBV7-9 . . TGTGCCAGCAGCTTACAGGGGACTAACACTGAAGCTTTCTTT CASSLQGTNTEAFF
TRBJ2-3 TRBV7-9 . . TGTGCCAGCAGCTTAGGATCCCAAGATACGCAGTATTTT CASSLGSQDTQYF
TRBJ2-7 TRBV9 . . TGTGCCAGCAGCATTGACTCCAACTCCTACGAGCAGTACTTC CASSIDSNSYEQYF
TRBJ2-5 TRBV5-4 . . TGTGCCAGCAGCCTGTGGGGGTCCCATGAGCAGTACTTC CASSLWGSHEQYF
TRBJ1-1 TRBV27 . . TGTGCCAGCAGTAGCCAGTGGTACGGCACTGAAGCTTTCTTT CASSSQWYGTEAFF
TRBJ2-1 TRBV10-3 TRBD2 few TGTGCCATCAGTGAGACGGGACTAGCGGGGTACAATGAGCAGTTCTTC CAISETGLAGYNEQFF
TRBJ2-7 TRBV5-1 . . TGCGCCAGCAGCTCCCTGTTGGGGGAAGCCTACGAGCAGTACTTC CASSSLLGEAYEQYF
TRBJ2-2 TRBV4-1 . . TGCGCCAGCAGCCACAGGCTACAACTCAGGGGTCGCACCGGGGAGCTGTTTTTT CASSHRLQLRGRTGELFF